This T cell receptor (beta chain) emerged from a study of T cell responses to AZD1222 COVID-19 vaccine. Study findings and constraints: Repertoire samples came only from after the peak T cell response. AZD1222 recipients seropositive at baseline numbered only 5 to 7. Epitopes outside B.1.351 and B.1.1.7 mutated regions reportedly drew nearly half of spike TCRs.

Libraries were prepared by immunoSEQ multiplex PCR; TCRdb keeps only in-frame clonotypes and omits some of them. The table lists over 110,000 clones, about 90% of them singletons. The length of the CDR3 is 13 residues. Trimming at V came to 6 bases and at J to 6 bases, leaving 6 bases not matched to a gene. Per germline, CDR1 SGHTA and CDR2 FQGNSA. As concerns this clone: The antigen remains unidentified.

The chain couples TRBV7-2 to TRBJ1-2; 8 bases agree with TRBD1. This sequence originates from an adult who received the AZD1222 COVID-19 vaccine. Sequences were derived from peripheral blood, sampled 28 days after the second AZD1222 dose. The CDR3 DNA reads TGTGCCAGCAGGCTCAGGGGGCTGCATGGCTACACCTTC. It is translated as CASRLRGLHGYTF.